Below, 20 T cell receptor beta chains from the same sample are listed, as sequenced in a study of shared T cell receptors in the human thymus (TCRdb year 2021). The library was made by the immunoSEQ multiplex PCR assay. TCRdb holds this immuneACCESS table with in-frame rearrangements only. Some clones are missing; in checked studies, unresolved V genes explain under half, and the rest has no known cause. Across this sample there are roughly 700,000 clones, with 88% seen only once. In total, the top ten clones hold about 0.01% of the sample. The sample was also reused in another study, on human thymus T cells.

Sequenced input: thymocytes. Receptor source: a boy under two years old with a congenital heart defect. Donor details come from another sample of the same person, matched by shared clones.

The chain combines TRBV18 with TRBJ2-7; TRBD2 matches at 11 bases. The CDR3 contains 18 residues. J lost 5 bases, V lost 0 bases, and 12 bases had no gene match. The germline gives CDR1 KGHSH, CDR2 LQKENI. Here the CDR3 DNA reads TGTGCCAGCTCACCACCCTCGACTAGCGGGAAGCGTTGGAACGAGCAGTACTTC. Translation: CASSPPSTSGKRWNEQYF.

J is TRBJ2-2 and V is TRBV4-1; D is unclear. The CDR3 consists of 13 residues. V lost 0 bases and J 7 bases, leaving 6 bases between the germline ends. CDR1 is MGHRA and CDR2 is YSYEKL in the germline V gene. The DNA of the CDR3 is TGCGCCAGCAGCCAAGATAGTGGCGGGGAGCTGTTTTTT. It codes for CASSQDSGGELFF.

The chain links TRBV19 to TRBJ1-1; TRBD1 agrees at 7 bases. The CDR3 contains 15 residues. Germline V gives CDR1 LNHDA, CDR2 SQIVND (reference sequence). The J segment lost 4 bases and the V segment lost 1 base, leaving 6 bases of the junction unmatched. The CDR3 coding sequence is TGTGCCAGTAGTATAGTGGGACAGAGCTTCACTGAAGCTTTCTTT. This encodes CASSIVGQSFTEAFF. Together with reference TRBV19 and TRBJ1-1, the CDR3 gives the full variable domain: DGGITQSPKYLFRKEGQNVTLSCEQNLNHDAMYWYRQDPGQGLRLIYYSQIVNDFQKGDIAEGYSVSREKKESFPLTVTSAQKNPTAFYLCASSIVGQSFTEAFFGQGTRLTVV.

The rearrangement joins TRBV28 to TRBJ2-7, with D maybe TRBD2 (6 bases). This CDR3 is 13 amino acids long. Germline CDR1 is MDHEN and CDR2 is SYDVKM. Trimming stripped 6 bases from V and 4 bases from J, with 13 bases between. The CDR3 reads CASRISGKYEQYF. In DNA, the CDR3 is TGTGCCAGCAGGATTAGCGGAAAATACGAGCAGTACTTC.

A word on this clone: The same CDR3 can be traced to other DNA sequences in this sample. The genes are TRBV18 and TRBJ2-5, with 10 nucleotides matching TRBD1. Germline CDR1 KGHSH, CDR2 LQKENI. V lost 3 bases and J lost 3; bases outside the gene matches: 1. The CDR3 is 14 amino acids. The CDR3 here is CASSPTGGEETQYF. The CDR3 nucleotides read TGTGCCAGCTCACCGACAGGGGGCGAAGAGACCCAGTACTTC. Looking up the rest from reference TRBV18 and TRBJ2-5 gives the full variable domain: NAGVMQNPRHLVRRRGQEARLRCSPMKGHSHVYWYRQLPEEGLKFMVYLQKENIIDESGMPKERFSAEFPKEGPSILRIQQVVRGDSAAYFCASSPTGGEETQYFGPGTRLLVL.

The chain employs TRBV18 and TRBJ1-2; the D is unclear. The CDR3 contains 15 residues. Germline CDR1 and CDR2: KGHSH and LQKENI. The V gene lost 3 bases and the J gene lost 8 bases, with 19 bases spanning the gap. The CDR3 region is CASSPEEGGSNGYTF. CDR3 sequence (DNA): TGTGCCAGCTCACCCGAAGAGGGCGGATCGAACGGCTACACCTTC. Variable domain in full (rest from reference TRBV18 and TRBJ1-2): NAGVMQNPRHLVRRRGQEARLRCSPMKGHSHVYWYRQLPEEGLKFMVYLQKENIIDESGMPKERFSAEFPKEGPSILRIQQVVRGDSAAYFCASSPEEGGSNGYTFGSGTRLTVV.

This chain links TRBV4-3 with TRBJ2-1, with 8 bases identical to TRBD2. Per the germline V gene, CDR1 is LGHNA and CDR2 is YSLEER. This CDR3 region has 17 residues. V lost 0 bases and J lost 10; bases outside the gene matches: 14. The DNA of the CDR3 is TGCGCCAGCAGCCAAGACCGGCAGACTAGCGAAACAGAAGAGCAGTTCTTC. Translation: CASSQDRQTSETEEQFF.

The chain joins TRBV7-2 to TRBJ2-7, with TRBD1 identical over 10 bases. CDR1 is SGHTA, CDR2 FQGNSA, per germline. The CDR3 has 17 amino acids. J was trimmed by 0 bases and V by 0 bases; bases with no gene match: 5. CDR3 in amino acids: CASSLAGTGASSYEQYF. In DNA, the CDR3 is TGTGCCAGCAGCTTAGCGGGGACAGGGGCAAGCTCCTACGAGCAGTACTTC.

The chain has TRBV6-6 and TRBJ1-2; a weak D match, TRBD1 (5 bases). Deletions cut 2 bases from V and 0 bases from J, with 13 bases between. The CDR3 is 16 amino acids. CDR1 is MNHNY, CDR2 SVGAGI, per germline (reference sequence). CDR3: CASSYRHRGPNYGYTF. The CDR3 DNA is TGTGCCAGCAGTTACAGGCATAGGGGTCCTAACTATGGCTACACCTTC.

This sequence joins TRBV2 and TRBJ1-6; D uncertain. V was trimmed by 10 bases and J by 5 bases, leaving 18 bases between them. Looked up from germline, CDR1 is SNHLY and CDR2 is FYNNEI. This CDR3 spans 15 amino acids. The CDR3 DNA sequence: TGTGCCACCAAAGAAACAGATTATAATAATTCACCCCTCCACTTT. It encodes CATKETDYNNSPLHF.

The rearrangement uses TRBV5-6 and TRBJ2-7, with 12 nucleotides matching TRBD2. After removal of 0 bases from V and 2 bases from J, the junction contained 12 bases not matched to a gene. Germline V lookup: CDR1 SGHDT, CDR2 YYEEEE. CDR3 length: 19 amino acids. The CDR3 loop is CASSLEMGLAGEGAYEQYF. The CDR3, as DNA: TGTGCCAGCAGCTTGGAGATGGGACTAGCGGGCGAGGGGGCCTACGAGCAGTACTTC.

There are a few counts of this clone. The CDR3, as DNA: TGTGCCAGCAGCCAAGGGTTAGGGAGTGGCCACAATGAGCAGTTCTTC. Translated: CASSQGLGSGHNEQFF. V gene TRBV4-2 combines with J gene TRBJ2-1; D might be TRBD2 (5 bases). V lost 1 base to trimming and J lost 5 bases, with 15 bases between them. The CDR3 runs 16 residues. CDR1 is LGHNA and CDR2 is YNFKEQ in the germline V gene.

The CDR3 reads CASSQRGRGQRGTEAFF. CDR3 nucleotides: TGTGCCAGCAGTCAAAGGGGCAGGGGGCAAAGGGGCACTGAAGCTTTCTTT. J is TRBJ1-1 and V is TRBV25-1; 8 bases line up with TRBD1. The CDR3 runs to 17 residues. Trimming removed 5 bases from V and 4 bases from J; junction bases left unmatched: 15. Germline values: CDR1 MGHDK, CDR2 SYGVNS.

The chain recombines TRBV6-1 with TRBJ2-4, with TRBD2 as a possible D gene (6 bases). CDR1 MNHNS and CDR2 SASEGT come from the germline V gene. The CDR3 loop spans 13 amino acids. V lost 7 bases and J 6 bases, leaving 13 bases between the germline ends. DNA of the CDR3: TGTGCCAGCACTCGAGACGGGGGAAACATTCAGTACTTC. Translated: CASTRDGGNIQYF.

This CDR3 reads CASSPEVTAYEQFF. The CDR3 coding sequence is TGCGCCAGCAGCCCAGAGGTGACTGCTTATGAGCAGTTCTTC. The chain has TRBV4-3 and TRBJ2-1, with D unresolved. The ends were cut back, 4 bases at V and 8 bases at J, with 15 bases in the middle. Looked up from germline, CDR1 is LGHNA and CDR2 is YSLEER. The CDR3 spans 14 residues.

This rearrangement joins TRBV12-5 to TRBJ2-3; 15 nucleotides agree with TRBD2. Germline-derived CDR1 and CDR2 are LGHNT and FRNRAP. The CDR3 is 19 amino acids. Trimming removed 5 bases from V and 6 bases from J; junction bases left unmatched: 15. CDR3: CASGPPRTSGRAQEDTQYF. The CDR3 nucleotides are TGTGCTAGTGGTCCCCCCCGGACTAGCGGGAGGGCTCAAGAGGATACGCAGTATTTT.

The sample holds one count of this clone. V usage is TRBV7-9 and J usage is TRBJ2-7; TRBD1 aligns across 8 bases. With V trimmed by 4 bases and J by 0 bases, 5 bases remained unmatched. Germline V gene lookup returns CDR1 SEHNR and CDR2 FQNEAQ (reference sequence). The CDR3 length is 15 residues. CDR3 sequence reads: CASSWTGTGSYEQYF. The CDR3 coding sequence is TGTGCCAGCAGCTGGACCGGGACAGGCTCCTACGAGCAGTACTTC.

The V gene is TRBV10-3, the J gene TRBJ2-5; 13 nucleotides align to TRBD2. The germline gives CDR1 ENHRY, CDR2 SYGVKD. V lost 6 bases, J lost 6 bases, and 4 bases stayed unmatched. The CDR3 loop spans 14 amino acids. CDR3 residues: CAISPTSGRKTQYF. The DNA of the CDR3 is TGTGCCATCAGCCCGACTAGCGGGAGGAAGACCCAGTACTTC.

This clone was picked up one time. This chain uses TRBV27 with TRBJ2-7; TRBD2 agrees at 8 bases. Germline-derived CDR1 and CDR2 are MNHEY and SMNVEV (reference sequence). CDR3 size: 15 residues. The trim removed 2 bases at V and 2 bases at J, leaving 5 bases unmatched. The CDR3: CASSLVLGLAYEQYF. The CDR3 DNA is TGTGCCAGCAGTTTAGTTCTGGGACTAGCCTACGAGCAGTACTTC.

The J gene is TRBJ2-3, the V gene TRBV7-3; 7 bases are shared with TRBD2. V dropped 1 base and J dropped 4; count of bases not matched to a gene: 8. The CDR3 runs 16 residues. In germline, CDR1 is SGHTA, CDR2 FQGTGA. The CDR3 DNA reads TGTGCCAGCAGCTTAATCGGCGGGAGTAAAGCAGATACGCAGTATTTT. Translation: CASSLIGGSKADTQYF.